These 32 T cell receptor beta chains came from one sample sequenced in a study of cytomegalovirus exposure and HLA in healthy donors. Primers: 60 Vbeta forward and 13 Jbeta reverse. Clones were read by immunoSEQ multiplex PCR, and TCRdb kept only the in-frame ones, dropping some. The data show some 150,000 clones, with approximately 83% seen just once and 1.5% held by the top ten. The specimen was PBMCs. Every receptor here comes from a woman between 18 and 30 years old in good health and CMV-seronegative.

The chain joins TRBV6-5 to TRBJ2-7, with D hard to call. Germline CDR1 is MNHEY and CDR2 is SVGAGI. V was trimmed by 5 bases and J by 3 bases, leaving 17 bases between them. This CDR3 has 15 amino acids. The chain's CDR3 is CASSINPVAGYEQYF. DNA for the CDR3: TGTGCCAGCAGTATAAACCCGGTCGCCGGCTACGAGCAGTACTTC.

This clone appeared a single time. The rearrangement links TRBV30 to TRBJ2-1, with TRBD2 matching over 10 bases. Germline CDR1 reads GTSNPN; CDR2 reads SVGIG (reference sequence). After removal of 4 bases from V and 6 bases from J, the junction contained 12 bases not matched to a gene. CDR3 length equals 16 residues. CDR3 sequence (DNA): TGTGCCTGGACCCTACCCGGGACTAGCGTTGCCAATGAGCAGTTCTTC. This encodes CAWTLPGTSVANEQFF.

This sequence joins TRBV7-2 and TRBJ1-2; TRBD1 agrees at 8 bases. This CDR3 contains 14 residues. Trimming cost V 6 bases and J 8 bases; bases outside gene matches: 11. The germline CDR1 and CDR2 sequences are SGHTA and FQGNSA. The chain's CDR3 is CASSRQPTGGGYTF. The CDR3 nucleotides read TGTGCCAGCAGTCGCCAGCCTACAGGGGGAGGCTACACCTTC.

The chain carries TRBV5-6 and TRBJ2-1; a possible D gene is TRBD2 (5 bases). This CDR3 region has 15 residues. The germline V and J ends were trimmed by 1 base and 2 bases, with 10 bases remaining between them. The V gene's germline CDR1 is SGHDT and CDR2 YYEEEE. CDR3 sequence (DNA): TGTGCCAGCAGCTTGTTGAGGGAAGCCTACAATGAGCAGTTCTTC. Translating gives CASSLLREAYNEQFF.

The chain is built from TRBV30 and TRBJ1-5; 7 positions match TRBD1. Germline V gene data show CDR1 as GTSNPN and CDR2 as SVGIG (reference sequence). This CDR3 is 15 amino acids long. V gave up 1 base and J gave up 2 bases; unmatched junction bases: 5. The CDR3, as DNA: TGTGCCTGGAGTGGGGGACAGCGGCGCAATCAGCCCCAGCATTTT. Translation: CAWSGGQRRNQPQHF.

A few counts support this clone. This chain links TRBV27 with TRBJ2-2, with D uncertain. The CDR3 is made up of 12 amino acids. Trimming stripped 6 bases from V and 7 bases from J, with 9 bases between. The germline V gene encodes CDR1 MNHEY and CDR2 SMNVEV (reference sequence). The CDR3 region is CASSFPNGELFF. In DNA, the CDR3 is TGTGCCAGCAGCTTTCCTAACGGGGAGCTGTTTTTT.

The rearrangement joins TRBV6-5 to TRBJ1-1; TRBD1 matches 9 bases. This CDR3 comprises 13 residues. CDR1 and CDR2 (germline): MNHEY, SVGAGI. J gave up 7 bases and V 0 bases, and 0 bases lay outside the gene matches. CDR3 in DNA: TGTGCCAGCAGTTACTCGACAGGGGGTGAAGCTTTCTTT. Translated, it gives CASSYSTGGEAFF.

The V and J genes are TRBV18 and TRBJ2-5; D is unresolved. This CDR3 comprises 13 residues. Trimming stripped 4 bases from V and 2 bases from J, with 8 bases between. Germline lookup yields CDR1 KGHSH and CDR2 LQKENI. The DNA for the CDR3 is TGTGCCAGCTCACGTCTCTTACAAGAGACCCAGTACTTC. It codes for CASSRLLQETQYF.

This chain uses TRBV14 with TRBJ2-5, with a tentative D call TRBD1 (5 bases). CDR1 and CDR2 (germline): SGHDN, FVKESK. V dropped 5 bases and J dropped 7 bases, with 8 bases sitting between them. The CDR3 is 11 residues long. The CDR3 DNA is TGTGCCAGCAGCGGGGCCAGGACCCAGTACTTC. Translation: CASSGARTQYF. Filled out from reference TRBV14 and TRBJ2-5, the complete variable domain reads EAGVTQFPSHSVIEKGQTVTLRCDPISGHDNLYWYRRVMGKEIKFLLHFVKESKQDESGMPNNRFLAERTGGTYSTLKVQPAELEDSGVYFCASSGARTQYFGPGTRLLVL.

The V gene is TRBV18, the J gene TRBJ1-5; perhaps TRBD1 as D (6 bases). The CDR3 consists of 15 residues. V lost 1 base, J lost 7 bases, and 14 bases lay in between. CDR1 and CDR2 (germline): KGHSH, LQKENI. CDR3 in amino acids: CASSPQGVVWQPQHF. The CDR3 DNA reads TGTGCCAGCTCACCACAGGGGGTCGTTTGGCAGCCCCAGCATTTT.

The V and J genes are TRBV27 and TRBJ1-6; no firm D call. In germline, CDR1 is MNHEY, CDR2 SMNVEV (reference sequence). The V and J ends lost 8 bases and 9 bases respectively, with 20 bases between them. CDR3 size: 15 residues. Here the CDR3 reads CASAEQPRLGSPLHF. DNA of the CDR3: TGTGCCAGCGCCGAACAGCCTCGTTTGGGTTCACCCCTCCACTTT.

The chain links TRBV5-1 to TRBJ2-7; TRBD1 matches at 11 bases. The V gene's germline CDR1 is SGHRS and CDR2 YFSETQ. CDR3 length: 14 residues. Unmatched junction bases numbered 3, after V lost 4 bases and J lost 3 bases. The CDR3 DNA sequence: TGCGCCAGCAGCCGGGACAGGGGGGACTACGAGCAGTACTTC. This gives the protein CASSRDRGDYEQYF.

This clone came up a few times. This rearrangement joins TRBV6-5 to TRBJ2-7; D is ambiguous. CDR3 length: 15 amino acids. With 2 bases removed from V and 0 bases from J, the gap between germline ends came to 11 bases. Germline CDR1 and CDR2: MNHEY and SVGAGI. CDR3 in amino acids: CASSYAASSSYEQYF. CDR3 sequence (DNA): TGTGCCAGCAGTTACGCGGCATCCTCCTCCTACGAGCAGTACTTC.

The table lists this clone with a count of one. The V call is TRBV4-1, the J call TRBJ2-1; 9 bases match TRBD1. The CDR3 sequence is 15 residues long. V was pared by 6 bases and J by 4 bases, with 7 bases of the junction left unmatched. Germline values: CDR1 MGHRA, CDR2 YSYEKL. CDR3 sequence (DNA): TGCGCCAGCAGGGAGACAGGGGGTATGTACAATGAGCAGTTCTTC. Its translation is CASRETGGMYNEQFF.

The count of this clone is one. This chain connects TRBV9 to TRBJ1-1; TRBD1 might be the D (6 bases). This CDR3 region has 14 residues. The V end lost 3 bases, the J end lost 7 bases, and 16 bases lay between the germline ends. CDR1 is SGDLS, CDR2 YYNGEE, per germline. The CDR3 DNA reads TGTGCCAGCAGCGCCGAGGGGGGGTGGAGTGAAGCTTTCTTT. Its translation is CASSAEGGWSEAFF.

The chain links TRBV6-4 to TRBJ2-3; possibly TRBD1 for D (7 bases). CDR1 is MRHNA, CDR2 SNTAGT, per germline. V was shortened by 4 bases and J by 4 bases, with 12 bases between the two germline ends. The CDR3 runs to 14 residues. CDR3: CASSAQGGSDTQYF. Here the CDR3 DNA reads TGTGCCAGCAGTGCCCAGGGGGGATCAGATACGCAGTATTTT.

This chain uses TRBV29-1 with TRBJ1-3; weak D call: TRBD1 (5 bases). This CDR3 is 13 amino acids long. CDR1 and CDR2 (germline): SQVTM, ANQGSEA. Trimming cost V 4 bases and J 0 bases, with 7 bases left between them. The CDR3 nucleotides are TGCAGCGTTGGACAGAGCTCTGGAAACACCATATATTTT. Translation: CSVGQSSGNTIYF.

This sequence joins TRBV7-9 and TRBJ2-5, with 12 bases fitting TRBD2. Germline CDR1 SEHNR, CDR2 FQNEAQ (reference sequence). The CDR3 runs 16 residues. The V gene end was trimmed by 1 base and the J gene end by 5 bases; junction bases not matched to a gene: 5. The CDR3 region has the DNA TGTGCCAGCAGCTTAGGACTAGCGGGGGTAGGGGAGACCCAGTACTTC. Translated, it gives CASSLGLAGVGETQYF.

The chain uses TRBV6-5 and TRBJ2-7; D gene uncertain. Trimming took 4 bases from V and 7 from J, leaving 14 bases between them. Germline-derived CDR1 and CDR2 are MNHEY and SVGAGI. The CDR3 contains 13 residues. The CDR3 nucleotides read TGTGCCAGCAGTTCCGGGTCCAGAAGGGAGCAGTACTTC. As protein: CASSSGSRREQYF.

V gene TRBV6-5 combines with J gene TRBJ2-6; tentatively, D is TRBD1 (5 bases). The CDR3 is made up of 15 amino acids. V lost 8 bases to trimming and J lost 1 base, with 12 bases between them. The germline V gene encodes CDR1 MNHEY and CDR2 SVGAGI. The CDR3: CASHQGESGANVLTF. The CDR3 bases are TGTGCCAGCCATCAGGGCGAGTCTGGGGCCAACGTCCTGACTTTC.

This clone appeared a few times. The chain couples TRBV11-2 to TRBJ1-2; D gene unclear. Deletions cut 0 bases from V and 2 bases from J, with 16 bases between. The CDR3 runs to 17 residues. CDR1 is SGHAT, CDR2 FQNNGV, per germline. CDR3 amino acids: CASSLDPSGTLNYGYTF. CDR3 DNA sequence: TGTGCCAGCAGCTTAGACCCGAGCGGCACCTTAAACTATGGCTACACCTTC.

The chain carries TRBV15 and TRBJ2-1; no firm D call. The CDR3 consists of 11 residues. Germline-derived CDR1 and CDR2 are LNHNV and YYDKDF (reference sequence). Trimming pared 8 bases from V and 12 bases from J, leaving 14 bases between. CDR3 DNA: TGTGCCACCGGAGTGAGTGGCGGGCAGTTCTTC. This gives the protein CATGVSGGQFF. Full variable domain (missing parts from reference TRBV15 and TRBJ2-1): DAMVIQNPRYQVTQFGKPVTLSCSQTLNHNVMYWYQQKSSQAPKLLFHYYDKDFNNEADTPDNFQSRRPNTSFCFLDIRSPGLGDTAMYLCATGVSGGQFFGPGTRLTVL.

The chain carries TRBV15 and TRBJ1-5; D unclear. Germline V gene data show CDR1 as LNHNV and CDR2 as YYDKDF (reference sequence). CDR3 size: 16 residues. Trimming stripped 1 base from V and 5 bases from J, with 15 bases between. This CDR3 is CATSRGLSGQDQPQHF. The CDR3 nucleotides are TGTGCCACCAGCAGAGGTTTGAGTGGGCAGGATCAGCCCCAGCATTTT.

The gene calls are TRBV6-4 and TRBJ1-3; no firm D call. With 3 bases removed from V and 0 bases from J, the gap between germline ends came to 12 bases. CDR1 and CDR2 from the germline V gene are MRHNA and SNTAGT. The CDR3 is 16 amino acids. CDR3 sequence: CASSEGRPNSGNTIYF. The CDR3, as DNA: TGTGCCAGCAGTGAGGGGAGGCCCAACTCTGGAAACACCATATATTTT.

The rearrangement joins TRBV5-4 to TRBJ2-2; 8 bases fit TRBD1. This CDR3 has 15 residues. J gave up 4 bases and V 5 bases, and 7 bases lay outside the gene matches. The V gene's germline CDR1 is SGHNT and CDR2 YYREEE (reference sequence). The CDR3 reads CASSSTGAGTGELFF. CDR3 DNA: TGTGCCAGCAGTTCGACAGGGGCGGGCACCGGGGAGCTGTTTTTT.

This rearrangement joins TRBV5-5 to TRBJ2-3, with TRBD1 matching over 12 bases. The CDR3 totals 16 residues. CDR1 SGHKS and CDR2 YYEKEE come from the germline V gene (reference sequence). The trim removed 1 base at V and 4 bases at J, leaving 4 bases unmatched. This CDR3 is CASSLRGQGAADTQYF. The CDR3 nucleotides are TGTGCCAGCAGCTTGAGGGGACAGGGGGCAGCAGATACGCAGTATTTT.

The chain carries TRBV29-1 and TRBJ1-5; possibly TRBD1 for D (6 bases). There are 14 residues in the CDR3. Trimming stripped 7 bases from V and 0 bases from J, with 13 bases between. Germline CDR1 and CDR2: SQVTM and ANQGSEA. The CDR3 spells CSATTGDSNQPQHF. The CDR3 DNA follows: TGCAGCGCTACGACAGGAGATAGCAATCAGCCCCAGCATTTT.

CDR3 residues: CASSFLLRGAADTQYF. The CDR3 DNA is TGTGCCAGCAGCTTCCTTTTGCGGGGGGCGGCAGATACGCAGTATTTT. The chain couples TRBV5-4 to TRBJ2-3; 8 bases line up with TRBD2. This CDR3 is 16 amino acids long. Germline lookup yields CDR1 SGHNT and CDR2 YYREEE (reference sequence). V dropped 2 bases and J dropped 4; count of bases not matched to a gene: 9.

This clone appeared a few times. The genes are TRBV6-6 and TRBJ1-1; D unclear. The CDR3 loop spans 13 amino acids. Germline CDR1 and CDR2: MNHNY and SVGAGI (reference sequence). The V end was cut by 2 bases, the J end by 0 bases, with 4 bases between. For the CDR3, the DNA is TGTGCCAGCAGTTACCGAGTGAACACTGAAGCTTTCTTT. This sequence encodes CASSYRVNTEAFF.

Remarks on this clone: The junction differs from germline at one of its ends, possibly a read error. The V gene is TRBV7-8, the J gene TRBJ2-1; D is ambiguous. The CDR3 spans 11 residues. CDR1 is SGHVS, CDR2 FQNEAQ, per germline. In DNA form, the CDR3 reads TGTGCCAGCGGCTTACGCAATGAGCAGTTCTTC. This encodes CASGLRNEQFF.

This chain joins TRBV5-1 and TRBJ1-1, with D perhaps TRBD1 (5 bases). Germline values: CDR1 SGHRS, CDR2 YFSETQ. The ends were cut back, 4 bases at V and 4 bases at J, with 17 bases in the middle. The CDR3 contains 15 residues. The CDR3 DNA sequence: TGCGCCAGCAGCATCCGCCAGGGCTCGGGCACTGAAGCTTTCTTT. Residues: CASSIRQGSGTEAFF.

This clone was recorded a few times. In DNA form, the CDR3 reads TGTGCCAGCAGCCCGGGACAGGGCGACACCGGGGAGCTGTTTTTT. This encodes CASSPGQGDTGELFF. This sequence joins TRBV7-9 and TRBJ2-2; 9 nucleotides agree with TRBD1. Trimming removed 5 bases from V and 3 bases from J; junction bases left unmatched: 4. The CDR3 consists of 15 residues. Germline CDR1 is SEHNR and CDR2 is FQNEAQ (reference sequence).